The 28 T cell receptor beta chains below were found in one sample sequenced in a study of blood T cells in healthy people across ages. Primers used in a second PCR of roughly 6 to 11 cycles were a sample-barcoded 5' primer and a J-beta primer mix. MiXCR, run by TCRdb on the 5' RACE reads, gives a single entry per CDR3 protein. The table lists about 770,000 distinct CDR3 sequences, around 42% of them singletons, with about 19% in the top ten. The material sequenced was blood. These receptors came from a man aged 60 to 75 in good health.

In DNA, the CDR3 is TGTGCCAGCAGTGTAGCGCTTGGGAACGAGCAGTACTTC. Its translation is CASSVALGNEQYF. The chain recombines TRBV2 with TRBJ2-1, with D possibly TRBD2 on 5 matching bases. The J call may be incorrect, as the DNA end agrees better with TRBJ2-7. Looked up from germline, CDR1 is SNHLY and CDR2 is FYNNEI. This CDR3 spans 13 amino acids.

The chain recombines TRBV29-1 with TRBJ2-7; 7 positions match TRBD1. There are 14 residues in the CDR3. The ends lost 2 bases at V and 7 bases at J; junction bases unmatched: 11. Germline V gives CDR1 SQVTM, CDR2 ANQGSEA. The CDR3 DNA follows: TGCAGCGTTGAAATCGGACAGGTTGGGGATGAGCAGTACTTC. This translates into CSVEIGQVGDEQYF.

There are a few counts of this clonotype. The chain recombines TRBV6-1 with TRBJ2-7; possibly TRBD1 for D (6 bases). Germline assignment: CDR1 MNHNS and CDR2 SASEGT. The CDR3 is 15 amino acids. Trimming left V 0 bases short and J 0 bases short, with 9 bases between. The CDR3 bases are TGTGCCAGCAGTGAAGCGCTGGACAGCTCCTACGAGCAGTACTTC. Its protein is CASSEALDSSYEQYF.

This clonotype was seen a few times. This chain uses TRBV7-2 with TRBJ2-1; a possible D gene is TRBD2 (5 bases). From germline, CDR1 is SGHTA and CDR2 FQGNSA. This CDR3 is built from 18 residues. V shed 5 bases and J shed 6 bases, with 26 bases lying between them. In DNA form, the CDR3 reads TGTGCCAGCAGCCCAACTCCGGGAAAGCTTCTCTCGAGCAATGAGCAGTTCTTC. It codes for CASSPTPGKLLSSNEQFF.

The chain employs TRBV20-1 and TRBJ2-5, with D perhaps matching TRBD1 (6 bases). Germline V gene lookup returns CDR1 DFQATT and CDR2 SNEGSKA (reference sequence). V was cut by 6 bases and J by 2 bases, with 13 bases left in between. This CDR3 is built from 13 residues. The CDR3: CSAPQGAQETQYF. In DNA form, the CDR3 reads TGCAGTGCCCCACAGGGCGCTCAAGAGACCCAGTACTTC.

V gene TRBV4-1 combines with J gene TRBJ1-1, with 7 bases fitting TRBD1. Germline V CDR1 and CDR2: MGHRA, YSYEKL. This CDR3 region has 13 residues. The J segment lost 2 bases and the V segment lost 5 bases, leaving 2 bases of the junction unmatched. The CDR3 bases are TGCGCCAGCAGCGGACAGGTAAACACTGAAGCTTTCTTT. Translated, it gives CASSGQVNTEAFF.

A few counts support this clonotype. The CDR3 sequence is CASSSQGSAYNEQFF. The DNA for the CDR3 is TGTGCCAGCAGCTCTCAGGGAAGCGCCTACAATGAGCAGTTCTTC. This chain links TRBV14 with TRBJ2-1, with a possible D match to TRBD1 (5 bases). The CDR3 contains 15 residues. Germline-derived CDR1 and CDR2 are SGHDN and FVKESK. V gave up 5 bases and J gave up 2 bases, with 13 bases separating them.

This chain connects TRBV4-3 to TRBJ2-1, with 11 nucleotides matching TRBD1. This CDR3 spans 18 amino acids. J gave up 4 bases and V 2 bases, and 10 bases lay outside the gene matches. Per germline, CDR1 LGHNA and CDR2 YSLEER. The CDR3 reads CASSQRRGTGGKYNEQFF. The CDR3 nucleotides are TGCGCCAGCAGCCAAAGAAGGGGGACAGGGGGAAAGTACAATGAGCAGTTCTTC.

This clonotype has only one observation. This chain links TRBV3-1 with TRBJ1-1; D perhaps matches TRBD1 (5 bases). V lost 0 bases, J lost 4 bases, and 12 bases lay in between. Germline V lookup: CDR1 LGHDT, CDR2 YNNKEL (reference sequence). The length of the CDR3 is 15 residues. CDR3 sequence (DNA): TGTGCCAGCAGCCAAGAATTCGGGGGGATCACTGAAGCTTTCTTT. Its translation is CASSQEFGGITEAFF.

This clonotype was counted many times. This chain links TRBV15 with TRBJ1-2; possible D gene TRBD1, 5 bases. Germline CDR1 is LNHNV and CDR2 is YYDKDF (reference sequence). The CDR3 extends over 14 amino acids. V gave up 0 bases and J gave up 5 bases, with 10 bases separating them. The CDR3 nucleotides read TGTGCCACCAGCAGAGATTACCAGGGTTATGGCTACACCTTC. Amino acids: CATSRDYQGYGYTF.

The V gene is TRBV4-1, the J gene TRBJ2-3; 8 positions match TRBD2. The ends lost 3 bases at V and 6 bases at J; junction bases unmatched: 11. The CDR3 has 16 residues. The germline V gene encodes CDR1 MGHRA and CDR2 YSYEKL. CDR3 region: CASSQTSAGAGDTQYF. CDR3 coding DNA: TGCGCCAGCAGCCAGACGTCAGCGGGGGCGGGGGATACGCAGTATTTT.

This clonotype was detected only a few times. V gene TRBV25-1 combines with J gene TRBJ2-2; D remains unclear. The CDR3 has 13 residues. Per germline, CDR1 MGHDK and CDR2 SYGVNS. Trimming took 8 bases from V and 7 from J, leaving 14 bases between them. CDR3 coding DNA: TGTGCCAGCGGTCCGTCGGGTGGCGGGGAGCTGTTTTTT. As protein: CASGPSGGGELFF.

The genes are TRBV5-1 and TRBJ2-1, with 14 bases matching TRBD2. Germline V lookup: CDR1 SGHRS, CDR2 YFSETQ. V dropped 2 bases and J dropped 8; count of bases not matched to a gene: 3. CDR3 length: 15 amino acids. Here the CDR3 reads CASSFGTSGGYEQFF. CDR3 DNA sequence: TGCGCCAGCAGCTTCGGGACTAGCGGGGGATATGAGCAGTTCTTC.

This rearrangement joins TRBV7-3 to TRBJ2-3; tentative D call: TRBD1 (6 bases). CDR1 is SGHTA and CDR2 is FQGTGA in the germline V gene. The CDR3 is 18 residues long. Trimming removed 0 bases from V and 3 bases from J, with 19 bases in between. The CDR3 nucleotides are TGTGCCAGCAGCTTAACTCTAGGTCTGGGGGCAGGGACAGATACGCAGTATTTT. It yields the protein CASSLTLGLGAGTDTQYF.

The chain combines TRBV7-2 with TRBJ2-1, with D hard to call. Trimming cost V 2 bases and J 9 bases, with 17 bases left between them. The CDR3 loop spans 15 amino acids. Germline V gene sequence: CDR1 SGHTA, CDR2 FQGNSA. The CDR3 loop reads CASSLTLVSGGEQFF. The CDR3, as DNA: TGTGCCAGCAGCTTAACGCTAGTCTCCGGCGGTGAGCAGTTCTTC.

This clonotype appeared a few times. V usage is TRBV4-1 and J usage is TRBJ2-6, with D perhaps TRBD2 (6 bases). Looked up from germline, CDR1 is MGHRA and CDR2 is YSYEKL. The CDR3 totals 17 residues. Trimming stripped 1 base from V and 0 bases from J, with 10 bases between. The CDR3 reads CASSQALANSGANVLTF. Written as DNA, the CDR3 is TGCGCCAGCAGCCAAGCACTAGCCAACTCTGGGGCCAACGTCCTGACTTTC.

In its sample, this clonotype was seen a few times. V gene TRBV30 combines with J gene TRBJ2-5, with 8 bases that match TRBD2. Germline trimming cut 0 bases from V and 4 bases from J; bases unmatched to any gene: 4. CDR1 is GTSNPN and CDR2 is SVGIG in the germline V gene (reference sequence). This CDR3 region has 14 residues. CDR3 DNA sequence: TGTGCCTGGAGTGTAGGGCGGGGGGCAGAGACCCAGTACTTC. This codes for CAWSVGRGAETQYF.

This clonotype was observed a few times. V gene TRBV6-6 combines with J gene TRBJ1-5; D possibly corresponds to TRBD1 (5 bases). Germline V gives CDR1 MNHNY, CDR2 SVGAGI (reference sequence). This CDR3 has 14 residues. Trimming removed 7 bases from V and 6 bases from J, with 16 bases in between. For the CDR3, the DNA is TGTGCCAGCAAGCAAAACCAGGGTAGTCAGCCCCAGCATTTT. Amino acids: CASKQNQGSQPQHF.

The J gene is TRBJ1-1, the V gene TRBV7-9; TRBD1 aligns across 8 bases. V was pared by 5 bases and J by 1 base, with 6 bases of the junction left unmatched. This CDR3 has 15 amino acids. Germline V gives CDR1 SEHNR, CDR2 FQNEAQ (reference sequence). The CDR3 coding sequence is TGTGCCAGCAGCGACACCGGGACAGGGAACACTGAAGCTTTCTTT. Its translation: CASSDTGTGNTEAFF.

The rearrangement links TRBV11-3 to TRBJ1-1; perhaps TRBD1 as D (6 bases). V lost 5 bases and J lost 5, with 9 bases in between. The CDR3 is made up of 12 amino acids. Germline V gives CDR1 SGHNT, CDR2 YENEEA. CDR3 bases: TGTGCCAGCAGCAAGACAGGAACTGAAGCTTTCTTT. Translating gives CASSKTGTEAFF.

V usage is TRBV20-1 and J usage is TRBJ1-2; D ambiguous. Looked up from germline, CDR1 is DFQATT and CDR2 is SNEGSKA (reference sequence). With 5 bases removed from V and 6 bases from J, the gap between germline ends came to 13 bases. The CDR3 is 12 amino acids. Here the CDR3 reads CSARPKGDGYTF. The CDR3 bases are TGCAGTGCTCGACCCAAAGGCGATGGCTACACCTTC.

The V and J genes are TRBV7-2 and TRBJ1-6; the D gene is possibly TRBD1 (6 bases). CDR1 and CDR2 (germline): SGHTA, FQGNSA. V was trimmed by 8 bases and J by 7 bases, leaving 12 bases between them. This CDR3 is built from 13 residues. Written as DNA, the CDR3 is TGTGCCAGCCTAGGGACAACGAATTCACCCCTCCACTTT. This gives the protein CASLGTTNSPLHF.

The rearrangement uses TRBV7-8 and TRBJ2-7, with D possibly called TRBD1 or TRBD2 (5 bases each). Per germline, CDR1 SGHVS and CDR2 FQNEAQ. With 0 bases removed from V and 1 base from J, the gap between germline ends came to 13 bases. The CDR3 length is 16 residues. CDR3 loop: CASSLAGRDGSYEQYF. The DNA for the CDR3 is TGTGCCAGCAGCTTAGCGGGCAGGGACGGTTCCTACGAGCAGTACTTC.

The chain uses TRBV5-1 and TRBJ1-5; D remains unclear. The germline gives CDR1 SGHRS, CDR2 YFSETQ. This CDR3 is built from 14 residues. V lost 4 bases, J lost 8 bases, and 16 bases lay in between. The DNA for the CDR3 is TGCGCCAGCAGCCTCAACGCAGGTGGGAAGCCCCAGCATTTT. This sequence encodes CASSLNAGGKPQHF.

This sequence joins TRBV6-5 and TRBJ1-5, with 10 bases that match TRBD1. CDR1 and CDR2 (germline): MNHEY, SVGAGI. V shed 6 bases and J 4 bases; nucleotides not matched to a gene: 6. The CDR3 runs 15 residues. The CDR3 is CASRTDRGGNQPQHF. The CDR3 nucleotides read TGTGCCAGCAGAACGGACAGGGGGGGTAATCAGCCCCAGCATTTT.

Comments on this clonotype: At one boundary the junction diverges from the germline segment, which might be a read error. The V and J genes are TRBV6-5 and TRBJ2-7; no firm D call. The CDR3 runs to 14 residues. CDR1 and CDR2 from the germline V gene are MNHEY and SVGAGI. CDR3: CASSDSVSTYEQYF. CDR3 DNA sequence: TGTGCCAGCAGTGACTCAGTCAGTACCTACGAGCAGTACTTC.

The V call is TRBV6-5, the J call TRBJ2-3; possibly TRBD1 for D (7 bases). This CDR3 is built from 14 residues. CDR1 is MNHEY, CDR2 SVGAGI, per germline. V shed 2 bases and J shed 6 bases, with 12 bases lying between them. Here the CDR3 reads CASSYGGTVDTQYF. The CDR3 DNA reads TGTGCCAGCAGTTACGGGGGGACAGTTGATACGCAGTATTTT.

The rearrangement joins TRBV3-1 to TRBJ2-7; 11 positions agree with TRBD2. Germline CDR1 reads LGHDT; CDR2 reads YNNKEL (reference sequence). V gave up 4 bases and J gave up 4 bases; unmatched junction bases: 6. The CDR3 has 15 residues. The CDR3 spells CASSRGTSGRYEQYF. DNA of the CDR3: TGTGCCAGCAGCCGGGGGACTAGCGGCCGATACGAGCAGTACTTC.